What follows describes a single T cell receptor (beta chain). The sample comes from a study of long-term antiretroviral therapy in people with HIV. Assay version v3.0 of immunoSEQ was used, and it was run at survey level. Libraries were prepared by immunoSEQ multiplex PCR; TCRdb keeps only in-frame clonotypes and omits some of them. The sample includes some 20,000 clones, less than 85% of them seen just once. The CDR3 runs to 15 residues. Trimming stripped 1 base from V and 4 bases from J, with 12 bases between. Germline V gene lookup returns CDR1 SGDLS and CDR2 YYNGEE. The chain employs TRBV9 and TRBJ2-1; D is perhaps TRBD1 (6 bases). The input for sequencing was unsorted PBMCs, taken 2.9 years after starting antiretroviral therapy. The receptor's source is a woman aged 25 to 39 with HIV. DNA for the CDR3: TGTGCCAGCAGCGTACGGACAGAACTATACAATGAGCAGTTCTTC. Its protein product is CASSVRTELYNEQFF.